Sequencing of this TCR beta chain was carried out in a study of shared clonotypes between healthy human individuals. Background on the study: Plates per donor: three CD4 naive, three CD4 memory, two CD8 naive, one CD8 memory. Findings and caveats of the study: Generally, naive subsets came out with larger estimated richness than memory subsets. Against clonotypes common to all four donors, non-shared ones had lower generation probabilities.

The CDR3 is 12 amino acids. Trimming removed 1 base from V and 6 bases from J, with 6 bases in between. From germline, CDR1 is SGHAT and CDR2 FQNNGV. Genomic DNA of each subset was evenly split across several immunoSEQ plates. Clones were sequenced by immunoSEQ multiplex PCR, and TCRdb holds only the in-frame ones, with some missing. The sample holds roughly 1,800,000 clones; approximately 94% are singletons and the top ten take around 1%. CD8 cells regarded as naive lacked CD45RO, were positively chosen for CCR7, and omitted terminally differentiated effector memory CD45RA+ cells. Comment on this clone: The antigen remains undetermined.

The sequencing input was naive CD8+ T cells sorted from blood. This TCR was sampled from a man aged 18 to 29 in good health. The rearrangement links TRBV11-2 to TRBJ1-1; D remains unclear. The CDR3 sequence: CASSLGISEAFF. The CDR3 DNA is TGTGCCAGCAGCTTAGGGATTTCTGAAGCTTTCTTT.